This T cell receptor (beta chain) was profiled in a study of PD-1 blockade in classical Hodgkin lymphoma. As to this clone: Its specificity is not known.

The study, taken as a whole, reports: Reasons behind the repertoire differences stay unclear, perhaps disease activity or earlier therapy. CD4+ but not CD8+ TCR diversity rose significantly by C4D1.

Patients all relapsed after autologous stem cell transplantation, and there was variation in brentuximab vedotin exposure. V lost 5 bases, J lost 7 bases, and 5 bases stayed unmatched. CDR1 is ENHRY, CDR2 SYGVKD, per germline. This CDR3 is built from 13 residues. The data were produced by immunoSEQ multiplex PCR, yet TCRdb's version contains in-frame clones alone and is incomplete. The table includes some 84,000 clones, approximately 91% detected once. The sample consisted of peripheral blood mononuclear cells (PBMCs), taken before the second cycle of nivolumab. This clonotype was obtained from a human donor with classical Hodgkin lymphoma. V usage is TRBV10-3 and J usage is TRBJ1-5; 7 nucleotides agree with TRBD1. The chain's CDR3 is CAISPDRAQPQHF. The CDR3 DNA reads TGTGCCATCAGTCCCGACAGGGCCCAGCCCCAGCATTTT.